This entry describes one TCR beta chain. Its antigen is unknown. This entry comes from a study of PD-1 blockade in classical Hodgkin lymphoma. With V trimmed by 8 bases and J by 4 bases, 11 bases remained unmatched. From germline, CDR1 is MNHNS and CDR2 SASEGT. The CDR3 has 15 amino acids. The study, taken as a whole, reports: Some patients started nivolumab under 1 year after ASCT, and they were excluded. Reported baseline diversity: healthy donors highest, relapsed/refractory patients lowest.

Data came from immunoSEQ multiplex PCR; TCRdb stores just in-frame clones and leaves some out. The table lists fewer than 90,000 clones, roughly 90% of them singletons, with 20% to 25% in the top ten. Every patient was affected by relapse after autologous stem cell transplantation, while exposure to brentuximab vedotin was not uniform. The chain uses TRBV6-1 and TRBJ2-1; 7 bases map to TRBD2. Sequencing was performed on peripheral blood mononuclear cells (PBMCs), taken at baseline. This TCR derives from a human donor with classical Hodgkin lymphoma. The CDR3 is CASGPLGAGYNEQFF. Written as DNA, the CDR3 is TGTGCCAGCGGCCCGCTTGGAGCGGGGTACAATGAGCAGTTCTTC.